This TCR beta chain is from a study of T cell repertoires in cytomegalovirus infection. Study summary: An indication of both CMV infection and matching HLA type came from public TCR beta signatures.

Whole-study results and caveats: CMV carriers having the relevant HLA were flagged by cumulative public TCR beta family frequency. Clonotypes of TCR beta that were HLA-C-restricted and CMV-specific dominated the ex vivo response.

Germline lookup yields CDR1 MDHEN and CDR2 SYDVKM. Deletions cut 4 bases from V and 8 bases from J, with 20 bases between. The CDR3 runs 15 residues. TCRdb recomputed calls from the reads with MiXCR, one row per CDR3 protein. The sample holds fewer than 350,000 distinct CDR3 sequences, over 7.5% seen once. This clonotype was counted a few times. Its antigen is unknown. The receptor's source is a human donor in good health (CMV status not recorded). Some clones in this sample may be carry-over from other donors' samples. V usage is TRBV28 and J usage is TRBJ1-1; maybe TRBD1 (6 bases). Sequencing was performed on PBMCs. The chain's CDR3 is CASSWTATSALEAFF. The CDR3 region has the DNA TGTGCCAGCAGTTGGACAGCCACTTCAGCCCTAGAAGCTTTCTTT.